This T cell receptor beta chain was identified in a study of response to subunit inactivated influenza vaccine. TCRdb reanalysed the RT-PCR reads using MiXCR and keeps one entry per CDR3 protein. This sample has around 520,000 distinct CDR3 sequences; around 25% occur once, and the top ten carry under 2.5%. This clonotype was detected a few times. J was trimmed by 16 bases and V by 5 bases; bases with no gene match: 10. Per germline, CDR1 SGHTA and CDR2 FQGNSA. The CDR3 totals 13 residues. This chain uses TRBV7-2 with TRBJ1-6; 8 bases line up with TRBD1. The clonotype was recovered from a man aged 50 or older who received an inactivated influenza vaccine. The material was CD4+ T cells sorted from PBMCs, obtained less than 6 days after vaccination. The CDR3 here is CASSGLQGGNLHF. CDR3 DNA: TGTGCCAGCAGCGGATTACAGGGGGGTAATCTCCACTTT.